This T cell receptor (beta chain) was recovered during a study of blood T cell repertoires in COVID-19. For the study at large: The United States, Italy and Spain were the sources of the acute and convalescent COVID-19 samples. Sample material is recorded as cDNA or gDNA derived from T cells, B-cell-depleted T cells, or PBMCs.

Original data processing: Scientists estimated how many nucleated cells there were by amplifying reference gene primers. Profiled with immunoSEQ multiplex PCR; TCRdb holds only in-frame clones, not every one. The V and J calls and clone size are taken from that table; D and trimming were inferred from the DNA. The table has about 56,000 clones, 89% seen once. The specimen was peripheral blood. The receptor's source is a human donor in a cohort sampled during active COVID-19.

The CDR3 protein is CASSQDLLRDRGDTQYF. The DNA for the CDR3 is TGCGCCAGCAGCCAAGATCTTTTGAGGGACAGGGGAGATACGCAGTATTTT. The chain links TRBV4-3 to TRBJ2-3, with TRBD1 matching 10 bases. The CDR3 runs 17 residues. The J segment lost 5 bases and the V segment lost 0 bases, leaving 8 bases of the junction unmatched. Germline CDR1 reads LGHNA; CDR2 reads YSLEER.